This entry lists 17 T cell receptor beta chains sequenced from one sample in a study of blood T cell repertoires in COVID-19. Clones were sequenced by immunoSEQ multiplex PCR, and TCRdb holds only the in-frame ones, with some missing. Of 250,000 to 350,000 clones listed, 89% were seen once; the top ten hold approximately 0.85%. Sequenced material: peripheral blood. The receptor source for this set is a woman aged 40 to 50 who had recovered from COVID-19.

CDR3 loop: CATSDFPITSDSYNEQFF. The CDR3 region has the DNA TGTGCCACCAGTGATTTCCCGATAACTAGCGACTCCTACAATGAGCAGTTCTTC. The rearrangement links TRBV24-1 to TRBJ2-1, with TRBD2 identical over 7 bases. Germline CDR1 is KGHDR and CDR2 is SFDVKD. J lost 0 bases, V lost 1 base, and 8 bases had no gene match. The CDR3 runs to 18 residues.

This chain links TRBV11-3 with TRBJ2-7; 11 bases are a match to TRBD2. The trim removed 5 bases at V and 0 bases at J, leaving 6 bases unmatched. The CDR3 covers 16 residues. In germline, CDR1 is SGHNT, CDR2 YENEEA. The CDR3 DNA reads TGTGCCAGCAGCCCGCGGGGACTAGCGGACTCCTACGAGCAGTACTTC. It translates to CASSPRGLADSYEQYF.

CDR3 amino acids: CASSFSIGGNYGYTF. The CDR3 DNA reads TGTGCCAGCAGCTTTTCAATCGGGGGAAACTATGGCTACACCTTC. The rearrangement links TRBV11-3 to TRBJ1-2; weak D call: TRBD1 (5 bases). The CDR3 length is 15 residues. CDR1 and CDR2 (germline): SGHNT, YENEEA. V gave up 3 bases and J gave up 2 bases, with 13 bases separating them.

The CDR3 DNA reads TGTGCCAGCGGACAAACAGGGATTCAGGGGGAGCTGTTTTTT. Its translation: CASGQTGIQGELFF. J is TRBJ2-2 and V is TRBV7-9; D is perhaps TRBD1 (6 bases). This CDR3 has 14 amino acids. CDR1 and CDR2 from the germline V gene are SEHNR and FQNEAQ (reference sequence). V lost 8 bases to trimming and J lost 8 bases, with 18 bases between them.

The rearrangement joins TRBV29-1 to TRBJ1-1; D is undetermined. This CDR3 has 13 amino acids. Germline loops: CDR1 SQVTM, CDR2 ANQGSEA. Deletions cut 3 bases from V and 0 bases from J, with 8 bases between. The CDR3 loop is CSVEGRLNTEAFF. The DNA of the CDR3 is TGCAGCGTTGAGGGCAGATTGAACACTGAAGCTTTCTTT.

The rearrangement joins TRBV4-1 to TRBJ2-7; 7 bases line up with TRBD2. V shed 3 bases and J 2 bases; nucleotides not matched to a gene: 7. The CDR3 is 15 amino acids. Germline V gene data show CDR1 as MGHRA and CDR2 as YSYEKL. The CDR3 is CASSQDPGGTYEQYF. In DNA, the CDR3 is TGCGCCAGCAGCCAGGACCCGGGGGGAACCTACGAGCAGTACTTC.

The chain recombines TRBV11-1 with TRBJ2-6; no clear D gene. The CDR3 totals 14 residues. Germline lookup yields CDR1 SGHAT and CDR2 FQDESV (reference sequence). V dropped 2 bases and J dropped 0 bases, with 2 bases sitting between them. Here the CDR3 reads CASSLLSGANVLTF. The DNA for the CDR3 is TGTGCCAGCAGCTTACTCTCTGGGGCCAACGTCCTGACTTTC.

This rearrangement joins TRBV28 to TRBJ1-4; 12 bases match TRBD1. This CDR3 spans 14 amino acids. Germline values: CDR1 MDHEN, CDR2 SYDVKM. The trim removed 5 bases at V and 8 bases at J, leaving 3 bases unmatched. For the CDR3, the DNA is TGTGCCAGCAGTCGCGGGACAGGGGGCGAAAAACTGTTTTTT. The encoded protein is CASSRGTGGEKLFF.

The chain carries TRBV15 and TRBJ1-6, with D hard to call. Germline V gene lookup returns CDR1 LNHNV and CDR2 YYDKDF (reference sequence). This CDR3 comprises 15 residues. Trimming stripped 0 bases from V and 10 bases from J, with 13 bases between. The CDR3: CATSRDFGEGSPLHF. CDR3 DNA sequence: TGTGCCACCAGCAGAGATTTCGGGGAAGGGTCACCCCTCCACTTT.

This sequence joins TRBV6-5 and TRBJ2-7; D might be TRBD2 (6 bases). The V and J ends lost 5 bases and 2 bases respectively, with 7 bases between them. Germline CDR1 is MNHEY and CDR2 is SVGAGI. The CDR3 spans 12 residues. CDR3 protein: CASSPGAYEQYF. DNA for the CDR3: TGTGCCAGCAGTCCGGGGGCCTACGAGCAGTACTTC.

The rearrangement uses TRBV29-1 and TRBJ2-3, with a possible D match to TRBD1 (5 bases). Trimming took off 5 bases at V and 4 bases at J, with 13 bases between the two ends. This CDR3 has 13 residues. Germline CDR1 is SQVTM and CDR2 is ANQGSEA. CDR3 region: CSVSDPRADTQYF. The CDR3 DNA sequence: TGCAGCGTTTCAGATCCCAGGGCAGATACGCAGTATTTT.

For the CDR3, the DNA is TGTGCCAGCAGTAGCAGGGAGAACACTGAAGCTTTCTTT. Residues: CASSSRENTEAFF. The gene calls are TRBV28 and TRBJ1-1; D may be TRBD1 (5 bases). V lost 5 bases to trimming and J lost 1 base, with 8 bases between them. Germline CDR1 MDHEN, CDR2 SYDVKM. The CDR3 runs 13 residues. Combining the CDR3 with reference TRBV28 and TRBJ1-1 gives the whole variable domain DVKVTQSSRYLVKRTGEKVFLECVQDMDHENMFWYRQDPGLGLRLIYFSYDVKMKEKGDIPEGYSVSREKKERFSLILESASTNQTSMYLCASSSRENTEAFFGQGTRLTVV.

The V and J genes are TRBV27 and TRBJ2-5; 10 nucleotides agree with TRBD2. The CDR3 extends over 16 amino acids. Germline V gives CDR1 MNHEY, CDR2 SMNVEV (reference sequence). V lost 6 bases to trimming and J lost 2 bases; unmatched junction nucleotides: 9. Here the CDR3 DNA reads TGTGCCAGCAGAGAAGAAGCGGGAGGGGTACAAGAGACCCAGTACTTC. Protein: CASREEAGGVQETQYF.

The rearrangement uses TRBV3-1 (or the pseudogene TRBV3-2) and TRBJ2-1; 7 bases are a match to TRBD2. V trimming: 0 bases; J trimming: 1 base; junction bases outside the gene matches: 6. Looked up from germline, CDR1 is LGHDT and CDR2 is YNNKEL (reference sequence). This CDR3 is 17 amino acids long. CDR3 bases: TGTGCCAGCAGCCAAGAAGTAGCGGGTTTATCCTACAATGAGCAGTTCTTC. This sequence encodes CASSQEVAGLSYNEQFF.

The rearrangement joins TRBV4-1 to TRBJ2-1; the match to TRBD2 covers 9 bases. Germline V gene sequence: CDR1 MGHRA, CDR2 YSYEKL. Trimming cost V 2 bases and J 7 bases; bases outside gene matches: 24. This CDR3 is built from 21 residues. The CDR3 protein is CASSQHTRGLAGRRVGNEQFF. The CDR3 region has the DNA TGCGCCAGCAGCCAACACACCAGAGGTCTAGCGGGGCGGCGAGTGGGGAATGAGCAGTTCTTC.

The chain uses TRBV27 and TRBJ2-7, with TRBD2 identical over 7 bases. This CDR3 contains 14 residues. V lost 8 bases, J lost 4 bases, and 11 bases stayed unmatched. Germline CDR1 is MNHEY and CDR2 is SMNVEV (reference sequence). The CDR3 bases are TGTGCCAGCCGCGGTGGGAGGGCCGCTTACGAGCAGTACTTC. Its translation is CASRGGRAAYEQYF.

In nucleotides, the CDR3 is TGTGCCAGCAGCCACACGGGGTCGGCGGGAGGGGATAGCTCCTACAATGAGCAGTTCTTC. The encoded protein is CASSHTGSAGGDSSYNEQFF. The genes are TRBV9 and TRBJ2-1, with 9 nucleotides matching TRBD2. The V gene end was trimmed by 4 bases and the J gene end by 0 bases; junction bases not matched to a gene: 17. CDR1 is SGDLS, CDR2 YYNGEE, per germline. The CDR3 runs 20 residues. Complete variable domain (other parts from reference TRBV9 and TRBJ2-1): DSGVTQTPKHLITATGQRVTLRCSPRSGDLSVYWYQQSLDQGLQFLIQYYNGEERAKGNILERFSAQQFPDLHSELNLSSLELGDSALYFCASSHTGSAGGDSSYNEQFFGPGTRLTVL.